A selection of T cell receptor beta chains follows, all from one sample in a study of CD8+ T cells in alopecia areata. Sequenced by immunoSEQ multiplex PCR; TCRdb stores in-frame clones only, minus some. Among 200,000 or so clones listed, roughly 64% were seen once. This sample comprised CD4+ T cells sorted from blood, obtained at week 24, from a patient treated with tofacitinib. These TCRs come from a human donor with alopecia areata. Both conserved end residues are part of each CDR3. A D gene is named only where the DNA matches it firmly. Clone size is shown for a subset of rows, as once, few, many or a class of expanded clone.

v_gene: TRBV18; abundance: .; d_gene: .; j_gene: TRBJ2-4; CDR3aa: CASFGGLENIQYF; CDR3nt: TGTGCCAGTTTCGGGGGGCTGGAAAACATTCAGTACTTC
v_gene: TRBV29-1; abundance: .; d_gene: TRBD1; j_gene: TRBJ1-2; CDR3aa: CSVEAPGQANYGYTF; CDR3nt: TGCAGCGTTGAGGCGCCGGGACAGGCCAACTATGGCTACACCTTC
v_gene: TRBV29-1; abundance: .; d_gene: TRBD1; j_gene: TRBJ2-7; CDR3aa: CSAAGTGNHEQYF; CDR3nt: TGCAGCGCCGCCGGGACAGGGAACCACGAGCAGTACTTC
v_gene: TRBV19; abundance: .; d_gene: .; j_gene: TRBJ1-5; CDR3aa: CASSGRGDNQPQHF; CDR3nt: TGTGCCAGTAGTGGAAGGGGGGACAATCAGCCCCAGCATTTT
v_gene: TRBV19; abundance: .; d_gene: .; j_gene: TRBJ2-2; CDR3aa: CASRSDGGTGELFF; CDR3nt: TGTGCCAGTAGATCCGACGGCGGCACCGGGGAGCTGTTTTTT
v_gene: TRBV9; abundance: .; d_gene: .; j_gene: TRBJ2-3; CDR3aa: CASSVALGDTQYF; CDR3nt: TGTGCCAGCAGCGTAGCTTTGGGAGATACGCAGTATTTT
v_gene: TRBV30; abundance: .; d_gene: .; j_gene: TRBJ2-2; CDR3aa: CGTALYTGELFF; CDR3nt: TGTGGGACAGCCCTTTACACCGGGGAGCTGTTTTTT
v_gene: TRBV25-1; abundance: .; d_gene: .; j_gene: TRBJ2-6; CDR3aa: CASSESRGHSGANVLTF; CDR3nt: TGTGCCAGCAGTGAATCACGGGGGCACTCTGGGGCCAACGTCCTGACTTTC
v_gene: TRBV19; abundance: .; d_gene: .; j_gene: TRBJ1-5; CDR3aa: CASSAPGKISNQPQHF; CDR3nt: TGTGCCAGTAGCGCCCCAGGGAAAATAAGCAATCAGCCCCAGCATTTT
v_gene: TRBV27; abundance: .; d_gene: TRBD1; j_gene: TRBJ2-7; CDR3aa: CASGERWDRIFREQYF; CDR3nt: TGTGCCAGCGGGGAGCGGTGGGACAGGATTTTTAGGGAGCAGTACTTC
v_gene: TRBV27; abundance: .; d_gene: .; j_gene: TRBJ1-2; CDR3aa: CASSPRGGVGYTF; CDR3nt: TGTGCCAGCAGCCCACGGGGGGGGGTTGGCTACACCTTC
v_gene: TRBV4-2; abundance: .; d_gene: .; j_gene: TRBJ1-2; CDR3aa: CASSQDSGGYTF; CDR3nt: TGTGCCAGCAGCCAAGATTCCGGTGGCTACACCTTC
v_gene: TRBV7-2; abundance: .; d_gene: .; j_gene: TRBJ2-5; CDR3aa: CASSYRGLVGETQYF; CDR3nt: TGTGCCAGCAGCTACCGGGGCCTAGTGGGGGAGACCCAGTACTTC
v_gene: TRBV19; abundance: .; d_gene: TRBD1; j_gene: TRBJ2-7; CDR3aa: CASSMAPPGQGYEQYF; CDR3nt: TGTGCCAGTAGTATGGCGCCCCCGGGACAGGGCTACGAGCAGTACTTC
v_gene: TRBV2; abundance: .; d_gene: TRBD1; j_gene: TRBJ1-5; CDR3aa: CASSERQGTQPQHF; CDR3nt: TGTGCCAGCAGTGAACGACAGGGGACTCAGCCCCAGCATTTT
v_gene: TRBV27; abundance: .; d_gene: .; j_gene: TRBJ2-2; CDR3aa: CASSLEGPGELFF; CDR3nt: TGTGCCAGCAGTTTAGAGGGCCCCGGGGAGCTGTTTTTT
v_gene: TRBV29-1; abundance: few; d_gene: TRBD2; j_gene: TRBJ2-3; CDR3aa: CSVASGGNTDTQYF; CDR3nt: TGCAGCGTTGCCAGCGGGGGTAACACAGATACGCAGTATTTT
v_gene: TRBV30; abundance: .; d_gene: TRBD2; j_gene: TRBJ2-3; CDR3aa: CAWTSGMGNTQYF; CDR3nt: TGTGCCTGGACTAGCGGGATGGGAAATACGCAGTATTTT
v_gene: TRBV7-9; abundance: .; d_gene: .; j_gene: TRBJ1-2; CDR3aa: CASSSTGIHGYTF; CDR3nt: TGTGCCAGCAGCTCCACAGGGATCCATGGCTACACCTTC
v_gene: TRBV7-2; abundance: .; d_gene: .; j_gene: TRBJ2-5; CDR3aa: CASSFVRGGQETQYF; CDR3nt: TGTGCCAGCAGCTTCGTCCGGGGTGGGCAAGAGACCCAGTACTTC
v_gene: TRBV7-2; abundance: .; d_gene: TRBD2; j_gene: TRBJ2-7; CDR3aa: CASSLSGTSGRLEQYF; CDR3nt: TGTGCCAGCAGCTTAAGCGGGACTAGCGGGAGGCTCGAGCAGTACTTC
v_gene: TRBV7-2; abundance: .; d_gene: TRBD2; j_gene: TRBJ2-5; CDR3aa: CASSWRTSGEETQYF; CDR3nt: TGTGCCAGCAGTTGGCGGACTAGCGGTGAAGAGACCCAGTACTTC
v_gene: TRBV9; abundance: .; d_gene: .; j_gene: TRBJ2-1; CDR3aa: CASSVGAESSYNEQFF; CDR3nt: TGTGCCAGCAGCGTAGGCGCGGAGAGCTCCTACAATGAGCAGTTCTTC
v_gene: TRBV25-1; abundance: .; d_gene: TRBD1; j_gene: TRBJ1-2; CDR3aa: CASSVTGGVGYGYTF; CDR3nt: TGTGCCAGCAGTGTCACAGGGGGCGTTGGGTATGGCTACACCTTC
v_gene: TRBV29-1; abundance: few; d_gene: TRBD1; j_gene: TRBJ2-7; CDR3aa: CSILQGSYEQYF; CDR3nt: TGCAGCATTCTACAGGGGTCCTACGAGCAGTACTTC
v_gene: TRBV30; abundance: .; d_gene: .; j_gene: TRBJ1-5; CDR3aa: CAWSVGGAEVGQPQHF; CDR3nt: TGTGCCTGGAGTGTTGGGGGCGCGGAAGTCGGGCAGCCCCAGCATTTT
v_gene: TRBV27; abundance: .; d_gene: .; j_gene: TRBJ2-2; CDR3aa: CASSLSGLPGELFF; CDR3nt: TGTGCCAGCAGTTTATCAGGGTTGCCCGGGGAGCTGTTTTTT
v_gene: TRBV5-1; abundance: once; d_gene: .; j_gene: TRBJ2-5; CDR3aa: CASSVAVRQETQYF; CDR3nt: TGCGCCAGCAGCGTGGCAGTCCGACAAGAGACCCAGTACTTC
v_gene: TRBV11-2; abundance: once; d_gene: TRBD2; j_gene: TRBJ2-7; CDR3aa: CASSLANSGRALSYEQYF; CDR3nt: TGTGCCAGCAGCTTAGCGAATAGCGGGAGGGCTTTGTCCTACGAGCAGTACTTC
v_gene: TRBV18; abundance: few; d_gene: .; j_gene: TRBJ1-5; CDR3aa: CASSPPTFANQPQHF; CDR3nt: TGTGCCAGCTCACCACCGACGTTCGCTAATCAGCCCCAGCATTTT
v_gene: TRBV11-2; abundance: once; d_gene: .; j_gene: TRBJ1-1; CDR3aa: CASSPQGFMNTEAFF; CDR3nt: TGTGCCAGCAGTCCTCAGGGTTTCATGAACACTGAAGCTTTCTTT
v_gene: TRBV7-9; abundance: .; d_gene: .; j_gene: TRBJ2-3; CDR3aa: CASSFFRKDIDTQYF; CDR3nt: TGTGCCAGCAGCTTTTTTCGTAAGGATATAGATACGCAGTATTTT
v_gene: TRBV11-1; abundance: few; d_gene: TRBD1; j_gene: TRBJ2-7; CDR3aa: CASSLGQGVHEQYF; CDR3nt: TGTGCCAGCAGCTTAGGACAGGGGGTCCACGAGCAGTACTTC
v_gene: TRBV18; abundance: few; d_gene: .; j_gene: TRBJ2-7; CDR3aa: CASSPGQPSYEQYF; CDR3nt: TGTGCCAGCTCCCCCGGACAGCCGTCATACGAGCAGTACTTC
v_gene: TRBV28; abundance: .; d_gene: TRBD1; j_gene: TRBJ2-7; CDR3aa: CASSSPQGRGAYEQYF; CDR3nt: TGTGCCAGCAGTTCCCCACAGGGGAGAGGAGCCTACGAGCAGTACTTC
v_gene: TRBV6-5; abundance: .; d_gene: .; j_gene: TRBJ1-3; CDR3aa: CASSYRGAPGNTIYF; CDR3nt: TGTGCCAGCAGTTACCGGGGGGCTCCTGGAAACACCATATATTTT
v_gene: TRBV27; abundance: .; d_gene: .; j_gene: TRBJ2-1; CDR3aa: CASRPTRGGGHYNEQFF; CDR3nt: TGTGCCAGCAGGCCCACCCGTGGTGGGGGTCACTACAATGAGCAGTTCTTC
v_gene: TRBV16; abundance: few; d_gene: .; j_gene: TRBJ2-1; CDR3aa: CASSQHGEQFF; CDR3nt: TGTGCCAGCAGCCAACATGGGGAGCAGTTCTTC
v_gene: TRBV5-6; abundance: .; d_gene: TRBD1; j_gene: TRBJ1-1; CDR3aa: CASSLLTGETEAFF; CDR3nt: TGTGCCAGCAGCTTGTTGACAGGGGAAACTGAAGCTTTCTTT
v_gene: TRBV11-3; abundance: .; d_gene: .; j_gene: TRBJ2-5; CDR3aa: CASSPRFGSSDGETQYF; CDR3nt: TGTGCCAGCAGCCCCCGATTTGGCTCGTCGGACGGAGAGACCCAGTACTTC